This is a list of T cell receptor beta chains from one sample in a study of T cells in Graves' hyperthyroidism and ophthalmopathy. TCRdb passed the multiplex PCR reads through MiXCR, listing each CDR3 protein once. The profile shows some 740,000 distinct CDR3 sequences, around 15% of them singletons. Sequencing was done on a sample of blood. These receptors all stem from a woman younger than 35 with Graves' hyperthyroidism. CDR3s include the opening cysteine and the closing phenylalanine or tryptophan. The D gene is left open where the match is weak. Size tells how often a clone was seen (once, few, many) or the class of an expanded clone, and some rows leave it out.

>TRBJ2-3|many|.|TRBV6-1
TGTGCCAGCAGATCCCCGACCGCGCCCACGCAGTATTTT
CASRSPTAPTQYF
>TRBJ2-1|.|TRBD2|TRBV10-1
TGCGCCAGCTGGCGGGGGGGGGGAAAGCAGTTCTTC
CASWRGGGKQFF
>TRBJ2-3|many|TRBD2|TRBV20-1
TGCAGTGCCAGAGCCGTGGCGGGAGGCACAGATACGCAGTATTTT
CSARAVAGGTDTQYF
>TRBJ2-7|.|TRBD2|TRBV6-5
TGTGCCAGCAGTTCTACTAGCGGGGGCGGGCCGCGCGGCGAGCAGTACTTC
CASSSTSGGGPRGEQYF
>TRBJ2-2|few|TRBD1|TRBV5-1
TGCGCCAGCAGCCCCCTGACAGGGCCCACCGGGGAGCTGTTTTTT
CASSPLTGPTGELFF
>TRBJ2-3|.|.|TRBV11-2
TGTGCCAGCAGCCCCGGTTGGGGCGTCACAGATACGCAGTATTTT
CASSPGWGVTDTQYF
>TRBJ2-3|.|.|TRBV24-1
TGTGCCACCAGTGAGGTGGGAAGCGGCACAGATACGCAGTATTTT
CATSEVGSGTDTQYF
>TRBJ1-1|many|TRBD1|TRBV29-1
TGCAGCGTTGGACCGATTCCGGGACAGGTCTTTGACACTGGAGCTTTCTTT
CSVGPIPGQVFDTGAFF
>TRBJ2-1|.|.|TRBV27
TGTGCCAGCAGTTTGGGCAGGCAAAATGAGCAGTTCTTC
CASSLGRQNEQFF
>TRBJ2-7|few|.|TRBV29-1
TGCAACCGGACAGACGGTGTCAGGGGAAGCTCCTACGAGCAGTACTTC
CNRTDGVRGSSYEQYF
>TRBJ1-6|.|.|TRBV7-2
TGTGCCAGCAGACCGAGGGAGCATTCACCCCTCCACTTT
CASRPREHSPLHF
>TRBJ2-2|.|TRBD1|TRBV6-1
TGTGCCAGCAGTGGGGGACAGGGACCCCTTCCTGGCGGGGAGCTGTTTTTT
CASSGGQGPLPGGELFF
>TRBJ1-5|.|.|TRBV4-1
TGCGCCAGCAGCCGGGTGCTGGGGCTGGTCAATCAGCCCCAGCATTTT
CASSRVLGLVNQPQHF
>TRBJ2-5|many|.|TRBV20-1
TGCAGTGCTATAAAGGGACACCCAGGGGAGACCCAGTACTTC
CSAIKGHPGETQYF
>TRBJ2-7|few|TRBD2|TRBV3-1
TGTGCCAGCAGCCAAGAGGCAATAATAGTAAGAGCGGGAGACCCCTACGAGCAGTACTTC
CASSQEAIIVRAGDPYEQYF
>TRBJ2-3|many|.|TRBV3-1
TGTGCCAGCAGCCAAGTTTACCCAGATACGCAGTATTTT
CASSQVYPDTQYF
>TRBJ2-2|many|.|TRBV7-8
TGTGCCAGCAGCTCGCGGAGGGCCACCGGGGAGCTGTTTTTT
CASSSRRATGELFF
>TRBJ1-1|few|.|TRBV24-1
TGTGCCACCAGTGATTTCGGAGGGTCTGAAGCTTTCTTT
CATSDFGGSEAFF
>TRBJ2-3|.|TRBD2|TRBV4-2
TGTGCCAGCAGCCAGGCGGGGGCGGGAGGGCGAGATACGCAGTATTTT
CASSQAGAGGRDTQYF
>TRBJ2-3|many|.|TRBV9
TGTGCCAGCAGCGTGGGGGCGCGTGATACGCAGTATTTT
CASSVGARDTQYF
>TRBJ2-7|many|TRBD1|TRBV12-3/TRBV12-4
TGTGCCAGCAGCAAAAGGGACAGGTCCTACGAGCAGTACTTC
CASSKRDRSYEQYF